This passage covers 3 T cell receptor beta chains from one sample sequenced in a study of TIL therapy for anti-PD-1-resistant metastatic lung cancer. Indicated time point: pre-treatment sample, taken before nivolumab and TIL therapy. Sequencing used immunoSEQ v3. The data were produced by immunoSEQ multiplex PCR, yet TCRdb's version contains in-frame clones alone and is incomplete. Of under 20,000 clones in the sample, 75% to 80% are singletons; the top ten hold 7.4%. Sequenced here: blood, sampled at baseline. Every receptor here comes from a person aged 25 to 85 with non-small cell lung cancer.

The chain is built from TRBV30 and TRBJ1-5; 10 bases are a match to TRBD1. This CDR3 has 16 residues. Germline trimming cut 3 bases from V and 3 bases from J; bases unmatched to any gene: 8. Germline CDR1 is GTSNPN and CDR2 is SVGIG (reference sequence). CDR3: CAWREKGTGDNQPQHF. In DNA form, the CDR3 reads TGTGCCTGGAGAGAGAAAGGGACAGGGGACAATCAGCCCCAGCATTTT.

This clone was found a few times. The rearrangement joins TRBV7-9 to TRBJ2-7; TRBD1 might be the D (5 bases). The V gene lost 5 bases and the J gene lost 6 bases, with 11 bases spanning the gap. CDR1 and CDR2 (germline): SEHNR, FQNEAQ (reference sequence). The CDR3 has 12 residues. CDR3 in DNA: TGTGCCAGCAGCCCCTACCAGGGCGAGCAGTACTTC. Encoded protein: CASSPYQGEQYF.

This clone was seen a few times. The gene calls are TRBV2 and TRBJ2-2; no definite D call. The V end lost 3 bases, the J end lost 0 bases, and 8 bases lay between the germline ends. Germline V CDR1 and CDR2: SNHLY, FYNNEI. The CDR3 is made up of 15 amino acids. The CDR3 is CASSEGGTNTGELFF. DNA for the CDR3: TGTGCCAGCAGTGAGGGTGGGACGAACACCGGGGAGCTGTTTTTT.